This TCR beta chain was sequenced during a study of technical replicates of blood from a handful of donors. The method was immunoSEQ multiplex PCR; TCRdb's version includes in-frame clones alone and lacks a portion of them. The sample carries 50,000 to 70,000 clones, roughly 90% recorded once. Between the trimmed V and J ends, which lost 0 bases and 2 bases, there was a span of 11 bases. CDR1 is SGHRS and CDR2 is YFSETQ in the germline V gene. The length of the CDR3 is 15 residues. The clonotype was recovered from a human donor in good health. Some clones in this sample may be carry-over from other donors' samples. The specimen sequenced was PBMCs. The chain is built from TRBV5-1 and TRBJ1-1, with D unclear. The CDR3 reads CASSLVGELNTEAFF. DNA for the CDR3: TGCGCCAGCAGCTTGGTGGGCGAGCTAAACACTGAAGCTTTCTTT.